This TCR beta chain was captured in a study of read filtering for tumor transcriptome and immune sequencing. Study-level points and caveats: Single-read clonotypes: roughly four fifths of IR-seq clonotypes (around 3.5% of reads), more than 70% of RNA-seq clonotypes (approximately 43% of reads).

The CDR3 loop spans 14 amino acids. Trimming removed 3 bases at V and 6 bases at J, with 13 bases between. Molecular barcoded adaptors covering alpha/delta and beta/gamma chains were used on approximately 440 ng RNA. TCRdb fed the reads into MiXCR, producing one record per CDR3 protein. The sample includes fewer than 150,000 distinct CDR3 sequences, over 10% of them seen just once. This clonotype was seen many times. Its target is unknown. The rearrangement joins TRBV12-3 or TRBV12-4 to TRBJ2-3, with no clear D. The receptor comes from a donor at least 40 years old with multiple myeloma. The sample comprised a population of CD138-negative cells sorted from bone marrow. The CDR3, as DNA: TGTGCCAGCAGTTTCTGGGTCGAGAGGGATACGCAGTATTTT. Encoded protein: CASSFWVERDTQYF.